Presented here are 18 T cell receptor beta chains from one specimen sequenced in a study of T cells in Graves' hyperthyroidism and ophthalmopathy. What was amplified from RNA transcripts were TCR beta CDR3 regions. Carried out on the TCR CDR3, a first-round RT-PCR used the HTBI primer set. TCRdb called the multiplex PCR reads again in MiXCR, with one record for every CDR3 protein. The sample carries fewer than 600,000 distinct CDR3 sequences, approximately 14% recorded once. Material: blood. The receptors here all came from a woman in her late teens or twenties with Graves' hyperthyroidism.

This clonotype came up many times. The V and J genes are TRBV5-6 and TRBJ1-1; D is uncertain. V shed 0 bases and J shed 4 bases, with 10 bases lying between them. The CDR3 spans 14 residues. Germline V gene data show CDR1 as SGHDT and CDR2 as YYEEEE. This chain's CDR3 is CASSLDRVGTEAFF. Written as DNA, the CDR3 is TGTGCCAGCAGCTTGGATAGGGTGGGCACTGAAGCTTTCTTT.

This chain joins TRBV6-2 or TRBV6-3 and TRBJ1-1; 9 positions agree with TRBD1. V lost 7 bases and J lost 6; bases outside the gene matches: 12. This CDR3 has 15 amino acids. Looked up from germline, CDR1 is MNHEY and CDR2 is SVGEGT. CDR3 sequence (DNA): TGTGCCAGCATGACAGGGGGTAGTTATAACGCTGAAGCTTTCTTT. Amino acids: CASMTGGSYNAEAFF.

The gene calls are TRBV4-1 and TRBJ2-1; D possibly matches TRBD1 or TRBD2 (5 bases each). The V end was cut by 2 bases, the J end by 8 bases, with 13 bases between. The CDR3 totals 14 residues. Germline V lookup: CDR1 MGHRA, CDR2 YSYEKL. The CDR3 nucleotides are TGCGCCAGCAGCCAACCCGCCCAGGGAGATGAGCAGTTCTTC. Protein product: CASSQPAQGDEQFF.

At least ten counts were recorded for this clonotype. The chain couples TRBV6-2 or TRBV6-3 to TRBJ2-2, with D tentatively TRBD2 (5 bases). Germline V gene sequence: CDR1 MNHEY, CDR2 SVGEGT. The CDR3 runs 13 residues. The V gene lost 6 bases and the J gene lost 7 bases, with 12 bases spanning the gap. The CDR3 coding sequence is TGTGCCAGCAGCGGCCAGAGGGTCGGGGAGCTGTTTTTT. It translates to CASSGQRVGELFF.

The table lists this clonotype with many counts. The chain carries TRBV9 and TRBJ1-1; D gene uncertain. V was cut by 4 bases and J by 0 bases, with 13 bases left in between. The germline V gene encodes CDR1 SGDLS and CDR2 YYNGEE. The CDR3 runs to 15 residues. The CDR3 protein is CASSPGWQVNTEAFF. The CDR3 nucleotides read TGTGCCAGCAGCCCGGGATGGCAGGTGAACACTGAAGCTTTCTTT.

This clonotype was recorded at least ten times. CDR3 loop: CASSRGLAGGPSYEQYF. The CDR3 DNA follows: TGTGCCAGCAGCCGTGGACTAGCGGGAGGGCCCTCCTACGAGCAGTACTTC. The chain carries TRBV6-1 and TRBJ2-7; 15 bases match TRBD2. This CDR3 contains 17 residues. The V segment lost 6 bases and the J segment 0 bases; nucleotides outside the gene matches: 6. The germline V gene encodes CDR1 MNHNS and CDR2 SASEGT.

Many counts were recorded for this clonotype. The chain joins TRBV6-1 to TRBJ1-5; D gene unclear. The CDR3 spans 13 residues. Germline lookup yields CDR1 MNHNS and CDR2 SASEGT. Trimming took 2 bases from V and 5 from J, leaving 7 bases between them. DNA for the CDR3: TGTGCCAGCAGTGAAAATTGGTATCAGCCCCAGCATTTT. Encoded protein: CASSENWYQPQHF.

Details on this clonotype: At one boundary the junction diverges from the germline segment, which might be a read error. The chain links TRBV25-1 to TRBJ2-3; D not certain. From germline, CDR1 is MGHDK and CDR2 SYGVNS. This CDR3 has 16 residues. Written as DNA, the CDR3 is TGTGCCGGCAGTGGAGCCTGGGATGCTAGCACAGATACGCAGTATTTT. Translated: CAGSGAWDASTDTQYF.

V and J are TRBV2 and TRBJ2-3; no definite D call. There are 16 residues in the CDR3. V was clipped by 8 bases and J by 8 bases, with 26 bases between them. Germline-derived CDR1 and CDR2 are SNHLY and FYNNEI. The CDR3 loop is CASLLLVTTLSGTQYF. For the CDR3, the DNA is TGTGCCAGCCTACTCCTGGTTACTACCCTGAGTGGTACGCAGTATTTT.

The table lists this clonotype with many counts. The gene calls are TRBV6-1 and TRBJ1-2, with 8 bases matching TRBD1. Germline assignment: CDR1 MNHNS and CDR2 SASEGT. V shed 5 bases and J 4 bases; nucleotides not matched to a gene: 9. The length of the CDR3 is 15 residues. This chain's CDR3 is CASSLGQGAGYGYTF. The CDR3 region has the DNA TGTGCCAGCAGTTTGGGGCAGGGGGCCGGCTATGGCTACACCTTC.

This clonotype has a count of ten or more. The V gene is TRBV28, the J gene TRBJ2-1, with TRBD2 matching over 7 bases. Trimming took 4 bases from V and 2 from J; bases not matched to a gene: 2. The CDR3 runs to 14 residues. Germline values: CDR1 MDHEN, CDR2 SYDVKM. Written as DNA, the CDR3 is TGTGCCAGCAGTTCTAGCGGCGCCTACAATGAGCAGTTCTTC. As protein: CASSSSGAYNEQFF.

Points on this clonotype: Just one base apart from a much larger clone, this may be a read error. Given the absence of the conserved phenylalanine or tryptophan at the CDR3 end, a read error is likely. In DNA, the CDR3 is TGTGCCAGCTACCTGTGGGGCACAGATACGCAGTATTTA. It encodes CASYLWGTDTQYL. The J gene is TRBJ2-3, the V gene TRBV7-9, with D unresolved. V was trimmed by 8 bases and J by 1 base, leaving 10 bases between them. The germline V gene encodes CDR1 SEHNR and CDR2 FQNEAQ (reference sequence). This CDR3 spans 13 amino acids.

This clonotype came up a few times. The chain joins TRBV6-1 to TRBJ2-3; D perhaps matches TRBD1 (5 bases). V dropped 5 bases and J dropped 5 bases, with 11 bases sitting between them. This CDR3 comprises 13 residues. Looked up from germline, CDR1 is MNHNS and CDR2 is SASEGT. CDR3 sequence reads: CASSPRGQDTQYF. The CDR3 DNA sequence: TGTGCCAGCAGTCCCCGTGGACAAGATACGCAGTATTTT.

This clonotype was detected many times. The rearrangement links TRBV12-3 or TRBV12-4 to TRBJ2-7; D not certain. V dropped 5 bases and J dropped 3 bases, with 11 bases sitting between them. The CDR3 runs 13 residues. The CDR3 DNA follows: TGTGCCAGCAGTGGGATAGGCTTCTACGAGCAGTACTTC. Translation: CASSGIGFYEQYF.

The chain is built from TRBV12-3 or TRBV12-4 and TRBJ1-6; 8 bases line up with TRBD1. The V segment lost 6 bases and the J segment 7 bases; nucleotides outside the gene matches: 8. This CDR3 region has 15 residues. The CDR3 nucleotides are TGTGCCAGCAGCCCAACCGGACAGGGCAATTCACCCCTCCACTTT. Amino acid sequence: CASSPTGQGNSPLHF.

This clonotype was detected ten times or more. The V call is TRBV18, the J call TRBJ2-1; 8 positions match TRBD1. The germline V gene encodes CDR1 KGHSH and CDR2 LQKENI. Unmatched junction bases numbered 5, after V lost 6 bases and J lost 1 base. The CDR3 loop spans 15 amino acids. The CDR3 bases are TGTGCCAGCTCGCAGGGGGCTAGGTCCTACAATGAGCAGTTCTTC. Protein: CASSQGARSYNEQFF. The full variable domain, in which reference TRBV18 and TRBJ2-1 provide the parts outside the CDR3, is NAGVMQNPRHLVRRRGQEARLRCSPMKGHSHVYWYRQLPEEGLKFMVYLQKENIIDESGMPKERFSAEFPKEGPSILRIQQVVRGDSAAYFCASSQGARSYNEQFFGPGTRLTVL.

This clonotype has more than one count but fewer than ten. The V and J genes are TRBV5-8 and TRBJ2-1; 9 nucleotides match TRBD2. The CDR3 has 13 residues. The V segment lost 2 bases and the J segment 14 bases; nucleotides outside the gene matches: 8. Germline loops: CDR1 SGHTS, CDR2 YDEGEE. CDR3: CASSLAGGLGEFF. Here the CDR3 DNA reads TGTGCCAGCAGCTTAGCGGGAGGTTTGGGCGAGTTCTTC.

This clonotype was seen many times. The J gene is TRBJ1-5, the V gene TRBV30; the D is unclear. The CDR3 extends over 18 amino acids. Germline loops: CDR1 GTSNPN, CDR2 SVGIG (reference sequence). Trimming took off 5 bases at V and 0 bases at J, with 23 bases between the two ends. The CDR3 nucleotides are TGTGCCTGGCGATCGTCGAGGTTTGAGGCGTATAGCAATCAGCCCCAGCATTTT. It yields the protein CAWRSSRFEAYSNQPQHF.